This entry lists 21 T cell receptor beta chains sequenced from one sample in a study of T cells in Graves' hyperthyroidism and ophthalmopathy. RNA transcripts gave rise to amplified TCR beta CDR3 regions. TCR CDR3 regions were first amplified by RT-PCR with HTBI primers. One entry per CDR3 protein results from TCRdb running MiXCR on the multiplex PCR reads. The table includes about 400,000 distinct CDR3 sequences, around 15% detected once. The sequenced sample was blood. These receptor sequences come from a man aged 50 or older with Graves' ophthalmopathy.

The CDR3 reads CATSDSGADLRANEQFF. CDR3 in DNA: TGTGCCACCAGTGATTCAGGGGCCGACCTTAGGGCCAATGAGCAGTTCTTC. The chain carries TRBV24-1 and TRBJ2-1, with D possibly being TRBD1 (6 bases). CDR3 length: 17 residues. V was clipped by 2 bases and J by 6 bases, with 19 bases between them. Germline loops: CDR1 KGHDR, CDR2 SFDVKD.

This clonotype was observed at least ten times. This chain links TRBV7-3 with TRBJ2-5, with D unresolved. The CDR3 runs to 12 residues. Germline CDR1 SGHTA, CDR2 FQGTGA. Trimming took 3 bases from V and 5 from J, leaving 7 bases between them. In nucleotides, the CDR3 is TGTGCCAGCAGCTTCAATGGCGAGACCCAGTACTTC. This encodes CASSFNGETQYF.

This clonotype has more than one count but fewer than ten. The V and J genes are TRBV9 and TRBJ1-2; no clear D gene. CDR1 and CDR2 from the germline V gene are SGDLS and YYNGEE. The CDR3 sequence is 11 residues long. The V gene lost 3 bases and the J gene lost 8 bases, with 8 bases spanning the gap. CDR3 region: CASSAIRGYTF. In DNA form, the CDR3 reads TGTGCCAGCAGCGCGATTCGAGGCTACACCTTC.

The sample holds a few counts of this clonotype. The V call is TRBV24-1, the J call TRBJ2-7, with TRBD2 matching 8 bases. The trim removed 4 bases at V and 7 bases at J, leaving 11 bases unmatched. The CDR3 is 15 residues long. Per germline, CDR1 KGHDR and CDR2 SFDVKD. CDR3 sequence (DNA): TGTGCCACCAGTGAGCAGCGGGGGATGTCGAGTGAGCAGTACTTC. This encodes CATSEQRGMSSEQYF.

This clonotype was recorded many times. The chain links TRBV2 to TRBJ2-1; D may be TRBD2 (5 bases). This CDR3 is 15 amino acids long. V was trimmed by 6 bases and J by 5 bases, leaving 17 bases between them. CDR1 and CDR2 from the germline V gene are SNHLY and FYNNEI. CDR3 coding DNA: TGTGCCAGCAGAATTCAGCGGATCCACCACAATGAGCAGTTCTTC. Translated, it gives CASRIQRIHHNEQFF.

The rearrangement uses TRBV29-1 and TRBJ2-7; D gene unclear. Germline V gene data show CDR1 as SQVTM and CDR2 as ANQGSEA. Trimming cost V 0 bases and J 12 bases, with 15 bases left between them. CDR3 length equals 12 residues. The CDR3 is CSVEDPLAARYF. As DNA, the CDR3 is TGCAGCGTTGAAGACCCCTTGGCGGCGCGGTACTTC.

This clonotype occurred many times. This sequence joins TRBV2 and TRBJ1-1; D is undetermined. Looked up from germline, CDR1 is SNHLY and CDR2 is FYNNEI. The V end lost 3 bases, the J end lost 3 bases, and 11 bases lay between the germline ends. The CDR3 runs to 14 residues. The CDR3 DNA reads TGTGCCAGCAGTGAGGGCAGACTGGACACTGAAGCTTTCTTT. Translating gives CASSEGRLDTEAFF.

The table lists this clonotype with many counts. The chain carries TRBV3-1 and TRBJ2-7, with D perhaps matching TRBD1 or TRBD2 (5 bases each). The ends were cut back, 1 base at V and 6 bases at J, with 13 bases in the middle. This CDR3 has 14 residues. CDR1 LGHDT and CDR2 YNNKEL come from the germline V gene (reference sequence). Written as DNA, the CDR3 is TGTGCCAGCAGCCAAGGAGGGACGGTCGTCGAGCAGTACTTC. It yields the protein CASSQGGTVVEQYF.

This clonotype has at least ten counts. The genes are TRBV9 and TRBJ2-1; no clear D. V lost 3 bases and J 0 bases, leaving 13 bases between the germline ends. The germline gives CDR1 SGDLS, CDR2 YYNGEE. This CDR3 is 16 amino acids long. CDR3 sequence reads: CASSERHRSSYNEQFF. For the CDR3, the DNA is TGTGCCAGCAGCGAAAGACACCGGAGCTCCTACAATGAGCAGTTCTTC. Using reference TRBV9 and TRBJ2-1 for the parts outside the CDR3, the full variable domain is DSGVTQTPKHLITATGQRVTLRCSPRSGDLSVYWYQQSLDQGLQFLIQYYNGEERAKGNILERFSAQQFPDLHSELNLSSLELGDSALYFCASSERHRSSYNEQFFGPGTRLTVL.

This CDR3 reads CASTSSGRGNEQFF. As DNA, the CDR3 is TGTGCCAGCACCTCTAGCGGGAGAGGGAATGAGCAGTTCTTC. V usage is TRBV28 and J usage is TRBJ2-1; 10 nucleotides match TRBD2. This CDR3 region has 14 residues. In germline, CDR1 is MDHEN, CDR2 SYDVKM. The J segment lost 7 bases and the V segment lost 7 bases, leaving 7 bases of the junction unmatched.

In this sample, this clonotype turned up a few times. The V gene is TRBV20-1, the J gene TRBJ1-4, with 7 bases fitting TRBD1. This CDR3 has 16 residues. Losses at the gene ends were 0 bases for V and 5 bases for J; bases not matched to a gene: 9. Germline V gene sequence: CDR1 DFQATT, CDR2 SNEGSKA (reference sequence). CDR3: CSAREVDRVGNEKLFF. As DNA, the CDR3 is TGCAGTGCTAGAGAAGTTGACAGGGTTGGAAATGAAAAACTGTTTTTT.

This clonotype was detected many times. V is TRBV5-1 and J is TRBJ2-3, with 10 bases that match TRBD2. This CDR3 is built from 18 residues. V lost 0 bases and J lost 2; bases outside the gene matches: 9. Germline V gene lookup returns CDR1 SGHRS and CDR2 YFSETQ. The CDR3 here is CASSLGLGLADLTDTQYF. The CDR3 coding sequence is TGCGCCAGCAGCTTGGGGCTCGGACTAGCGGATCTCACAGATACGCAGTATTTT.

This clonotype has more than one count but fewer than ten. The V call is TRBV29-1, the J call TRBJ1-4; D unresolved. CDR1 and CDR2 from the germline V gene are SQVTM and ANQGSEA. This CDR3 has 13 amino acids. The V gene lost 7 bases and the J gene lost 4 bases, with 13 bases spanning the gap. The CDR3 loop reads CSAVRDFNEKLFF. DNA of the CDR3: TGCAGCGCGGTCCGGGATTTTAATGAAAAACTGTTTTTT.

This clonotype was counted between two and nine times. This chain uses TRBV7-8 with TRBJ2-2; D is ambiguous. The germline V gene has CDR1 SGHVS and CDR2 FQNEAQ. The CDR3 extends over 14 amino acids. Trimming removed 3 bases from V and 2 bases from J, with 7 bases in between. Here the CDR3 reads CASSFTTNTGELFF. CDR3 bases: TGTGCCAGCAGCTTCACCACCAACACCGGGGAGCTGTTTTTT.

This clonotype was detected ten times or more. This chain uses TRBV2 with TRBJ2-1; D not certain. CDR3 length equals 14 residues. CDR1 SNHLY and CDR2 FYNNEI come from the germline V gene. Trimming pared 4 bases from V and 0 bases from J, leaving 7 bases between. The CDR3 loop reads CASSAVSSYNEQFF. In DNA form, the CDR3 reads TGTGCCAGCAGTGCGGTCAGCTCCTACAATGAGCAGTTCTTC.

The V gene is TRBV20-1, the J gene TRBJ2-3; D remains ambiguous. The CDR3 runs 12 residues. CDR1 DFQATT and CDR2 SNEGSKA come from the germline V gene (reference sequence). V was trimmed by 2 bases and J by 2 bases, leaving 5 bases between them. In DNA form, the CDR3 reads TGCAGTGCTAGAACGTACACAGATACGCAGTATTTT. Its translation is CSARTYTDTQYF.

This clonotype has ten or more counts. V usage is TRBV20-1 and J usage is TRBJ1-1; D unclear. The CDR3 runs to 12 residues. With 4 bases removed from V and 8 bases from J, the gap between germline ends came to 14 bases. From germline, CDR1 is DFQATT and CDR2 SNEGSKA (reference sequence). DNA for the CDR3: TGCAGTGCTAACGACAAGGTTGCAGAAGCTTTCTTT. It specifies CSANDKVAEAFF.

This clonotype was detected ten times or more. The CDR3 is CASNWGQGLDEQFF. Written as DNA, the CDR3 is TGCGCCAGCAACTGGGGACAGGGACTCGATGAGCAGTTCTTC. The chain has TRBV5-1 and TRBJ2-1; TRBD1 matches at 9 bases. Germline CDR1 SGHRS, CDR2 YFSETQ. V shed 6 bases, J shed 8 bases, and the junction held 9 bases outside the gene matches. The CDR3 is 14 amino acids.

The chain links TRBV24-1 to TRBJ2-5; D remains ambiguous. The V end was cut by 3 bases, the J end by 1 base, with 11 bases between. CDR1 and CDR2 from the germline V gene are KGHDR and SFDVKD. The CDR3 loop spans 15 amino acids. Here the CDR3 reads CATSDTNGIQETQYF. DNA for the CDR3: TGTGCCACCAGTGATACGAACGGAATCCAAGAGACCCAGTACTTC.

This clonotype has only a few counts. This chain uses TRBV19 with TRBJ2-3, with D hard to call. Germline assignment: CDR1 LNHDA and CDR2 SQIVND (reference sequence). The CDR3 totals 14 residues. Trimming removed 9 bases at V and 2 bases at J, with 15 bases between. In DNA, the CDR3 is TGTGCCAGCAGACCCAACAAGCCCACAGATACGCAGTATTTT. Translating it yields CASRPNKPTDTQYF.

This clonotype has ten or more counts. The chain is built from TRBV10-3 and TRBJ2-7; 9 bases are a match to TRBD1. In germline, CDR1 is ENHRY, CDR2 SYGVKD. The CDR3 covers 14 residues. Unmatched junction bases numbered 1, after V lost 0 bases and J lost 4 bases. CDR3 amino acids: CAISESQGAYEQYF. In nucleotides, the CDR3 is TGTGCCATCAGTGAGTCACAGGGGGCTTACGAGCAGTACTTC.